This is a list of T cell receptor beta chains from one sample in a study of blood T cell repertoires in COVID-19. Clones were read by immunoSEQ multiplex PCR, and TCRdb kept only the in-frame ones, dropping some. The sample lists 45,000 to 60,000 clones; around 85% were seen once. The material sequenced was peripheral blood. Source of these receptors: a human donor in a cohort sampled during active COVID-19. The CDR3 runs from the conserved cysteine through the conserved F or W. A D gene is named only where the DNA matches it firmly. Clone size appears in some rows only: once, few, many, or a class for an expanded clone.

TRBJ1-2 | NA | TRBV5-1 | TRBD1 | TGCGCCAGCAGCCAAGGGGGCGCGGGTGGCTACACCTTC | CASSQGGAGGYTF
TRBJ1-1 | NA | TRBV18 | NA | TGTGCCAGCTCACCTCGATCGGGGTCGGGCACTGAAGCTTTCTTT | CASSPRSGSGTEAFF
TRBJ2-7 | NA | TRBV18 | NA | TGTGCCAGCTCACCTCAGGGGTCCTACGAGCAGTACTTC | CASSPQGSYEQYF
TRBJ2-3 | few | TRBV7-9 | TRBD2 | TGTGCCAGCAGCACAGGGACTAGCGGGAAGGAGTATTTT | CASSTGTSGKEYF
TRBJ2-1 | NA | TRBV5-6 | NA | TGTGCCAGCAGCTGGGGACTGGACTACAATGAGCAGTTCTTC | CASSWGLDYNEQFF
TRBJ1-3 | NA | TRBV7-3 | TRBD1 | TGTGCCAGCAGCCCGACACAGGGGCCTGGAAACACCATATATTTT | CASSPTQGPGNTIYF
TRBJ2-1 | NA | TRBV3-1/TRBV3-2 | NA | TGTGCCAGCAGCCCGACTGTAGCCTACAATGAGCAGTTCTTC | CASSPTVAYNEQFF
TRBJ2-7 | once | TRBV7-8 | TRBD2 | TGTGCCAGCAGCCCACTCGCCGGGAGGAGCTACGAGCAGTACTTC | CASSPLAGRSYEQYF
TRBJ2-3 | NA | TRBV28 | NA | TGTGCCAGCAGTTTCGGGGGTATGGGGTTGGATACGCAGTATTTT | CASSFGGMGLDTQYF
TRBJ2-5 | NA | TRBV5-1 | NA | TGCGCCAGCAGCTCCGGACCGGGAAGAGAGACCCAGTACTTC | CASSSGPGRETQYF
TRBJ2-5 | NA | TRBV27 | NA | TGTGCCAGCAGTTATGGAGCTACCCAAGAGACCCAGTACTTC | CASSYGATQETQYF
TRBJ2-1 | once | TRBV29-1 | TRBD2 | TGCAGCGCTTGGGGTAGCGGGGCAAGCTCCTACAATGAGCAGTTCTTC | CSAWGSGASSYNEQFF
TRBJ2-7 | NA | TRBV6-5 | TRBD2 | TGTGCCAGCAGTTACACTATAGCGGGAGCCAACTACGAGCAGTACTTC | CASSYTIAGANYEQYF
TRBJ1-6 | NA | TRBV11-2 | NA | TGTGCCAGCAGTCTAGAGGGTTCACCCCTCCACTTT | CASSLEGSPLHF
TRBJ2-1 | once | TRBV11-3 | TRBD2 | TGTGCCAGCAGCTTGGGGACTAGGTCCAACAATGAGCAGTTCTTC | CASSLGTRSNNEQFF
TRBJ2-3 | NA | TRBV7-2 | NA | TGTGCCAGCAGCTCTGGGCCCGCCTATACGCAGTATTTT | CASSSGPAYTQYF
TRBJ1-1 | NA | TRBV19 | NA | TGTGCCAGTAGTATAGCAGTGAACACTGAAGCTTTCTTT | CASSIAVNTEAFF